Each of the 18 T cell receptor beta chains below was sequenced from the same sample in a study of T cells in Graves' hyperthyroidism and ophthalmopathy. Researchers took RNA transcripts and amplified the TCR beta CDR3 regions from them. First-round RT-PCR with HTBI primers amplified the TCR CDR3 region. Via MiXCR, TCRdb re-called the multiplex PCR reads, giving one row per CDR3 protein. Found here are about 210,000 distinct CDR3 sequences, more than 15% of them singletons; the top ten hold 50%. Sequencing used blood. The receptors originated from a man aged 50 to 59 with Graves' hyperthyroidism.

This clonotype was seen just once. V is TRBV20-1 and J is TRBJ2-3, with 8 bases lining up with TRBD2. This CDR3 is built from 15 residues. Losses at the gene ends were 2 bases for V and 5 bases for J; bases not matched to a gene: 9. Germline V CDR1 and CDR2: DFQATT, SNEGSKA (reference sequence). The CDR3 DNA is TGCAGTGCTAGACTAACTAGCGGCTCAGGAGATACGCAGTATTTT. It encodes CSARLTSGSGDTQYF.

This clonotype was counted ten times or more. V gene TRBV28 combines with J gene TRBJ1-2, with D unclear. The CDR3 is 14 amino acids. V was cut by 2 bases and J by 2 bases, with 9 bases left in between. Germline CDR1 is MDHEN and CDR2 is SYDVKM. The CDR3 region is CASSLQGSNYGYTF. The CDR3 nucleotides read TGTGCCAGCAGTTTACAAGGCAGCAACTATGGCTACACCTTC.

This clonotype was found many times. The rearrangement joins TRBV28 to TRBJ2-5, with a possible D match to TRBD2 (6 bases). The CDR3 runs to 14 residues. Germline loops: CDR1 MDHEN, CDR2 SYDVKM. Trimming pared 3 bases from V and 7 bases from J, leaving 15 bases between. CDR3 loop: CASSLDGDLWTQYF. DNA of the CDR3: TGTGCCAGCAGTTTGGACGGGGACTTGTGGACCCAGTACTTC.

This clonotype was recorded at least ten times. This chain uses TRBV20-1 with TRBJ2-5; 13 bases match TRBD2. The CDR3 spans 18 residues. CDR1 and CDR2 from the germline V gene are DFQATT and SNEGSKA (reference sequence). J lost 4 bases, V lost 3 bases, and 14 bases had no gene match. CDR3 loop: CSARSELAGGPKRETQYF. CDR3 bases: TGCAGTGCTAGGTCGGAACTAGCGGGAGGGCCAAAACGAGAGACCCAGTACTTC.

The chain links TRBV6-2 or TRBV6-3 to TRBJ2-2; TRBD2 aligns across 7 bases. The V gene's germline CDR1 is MNHEY and CDR2 SVGEGT. The CDR3 covers 14 residues. V was clipped by 2 bases and J by 3 bases; unmatched bases: 0. CDR3 amino acids: CASSYAGDTGELFF. The CDR3 DNA is TGTGCCAGCAGTTACGCGGGAGACACCGGGGAGCTGTTTTTT.

This clonotype was recorded at least ten times. The chain joins TRBV6-4 to TRBJ2-1, with 12 bases matching TRBD2. Germline V lookup: CDR1 MRHNA, CDR2 SNTAGT. J was trimmed by 7 bases and V by 0 bases; bases with no gene match: 1. The CDR3 consists of 15 residues. CDR3 in DNA: TGTGCCAGCAGTGACTCGACTAGCGGGAGTAATGAGCAGTTCTTC. This translates into CASSDSTSGSNEQFF.

This clonotype appeared a few times. This rearrangement joins TRBV20-1 to TRBJ1-2; TRBD1 aligns across 9 bases. The germline CDR1 and CDR2 sequences are DFQATT and SNEGSKA (reference sequence). The CDR3 contains 16 residues. Trimming took 0 bases from V and 6 from J; bases not matched to a gene: 11. Written as DNA, the CDR3 is TGCAGTGCTAGAGATTTCAGAACAGGGGGCTTGGATGGCTACACCTTC. It specifies CSARDFRTGGLDGYTF.

V is TRBV28 and J is TRBJ2-1; weak D call: TRBD2 (7 bases). Trimming took off 11 bases at V and 12 bases at J, with 26 bases between the two ends. Germline V gene lookup returns CDR1 MDHEN and CDR2 SYDVKM. The CDR3 length is 14 residues. The CDR3 DNA reads as TGTGCCTCCCGGGGGGCTAGCGAGAGCGGAGGGCAGTTCTTC. It codes for CASRGASESGGQFF.

At least ten counts were recorded for this clonotype. The V call is TRBV3-1, the J call TRBJ2-2, with 10 bases that match TRBD2. CDR1 LGHDT and CDR2 YNNKEL come from the germline V gene (reference sequence). The CDR3 consists of 20 residues. The V gene end was trimmed by 2 bases and the J gene end by 3 bases; junction bases not matched to a gene: 15. The DNA of the CDR3 is TGTGCCAGCAGCCAATCGCCAGCGGGAGGGCCCGGTGGGTACACCGGGGAGCTGTTTTTT. It specifies CASSQSPAGGPGGYTGELFF.

The CDR3 sequence: CASSRSSSGELFF. The CDR3 DNA follows: TGTGCCAGCAGCCGAAGCTCGTCCGGGGAGCTGTTTTTT. V is TRBV11-3 and J is TRBJ2-2; D gene unclear. This CDR3 has 13 amino acids. The V gene lost 5 bases and the J gene lost 6 bases, with 10 bases spanning the gap. Germline CDR1 SGHNT, CDR2 YENEEA. Using reference TRBV11-3 and TRBJ2-2 for the parts outside the CDR3, the full variable domain is EAGVVQSPRYKIIEKKQPVAFWCNPISGHNTLYWYLQNLGQGPELLIRYENEEAVDDSQLPKDRFSAERLKGVDSTLKIQPAELGDSAVYLCASSRSSSGELFFGEGSRLTVL.

This chain links TRBV2 with TRBJ2-7; no definite D call. V shed 3 bases and J shed 4 bases, with 10 bases lying between them. This CDR3 is 13 amino acids long. The germline gives CDR1 SNHLY, CDR2 FYNNEI. The CDR3 nucleotides read TGTGCCAGCAGTGAGGAGATCCAGTACGAGCAGTACTTC. Its protein product is CASSEEIQYEQYF.

This clonotype has a count of ten or more. The chain couples TRBV28 to TRBJ2-4; TRBD1 matches at 11 bases. Trimming cost V 6 bases and J 15 bases; bases outside gene matches: 13. The CDR3 length is 14 residues. Per germline, CDR1 MDHEN and CDR2 SYDVKM. Here the CDR3 reads CASSRDRGSLLGYF. CDR3 coding DNA: TGTGCCAGCAGCAGGGACAGGGGGTCCCTTTTGGGGTACTTC.

The table lists this clonotype with a count of one. With a much larger clone just one base away, this may be a read error. The rearrangement joins TRBV18 to TRBJ2-7, with D perhaps given as TRBD1 or TRBD2 (6 bases each). The CDR3 has 15 amino acids. CDR1 is KGHSH and CDR2 is LQKENI in the germline V gene. V was trimmed by 3 bases and J by 4 bases, leaving 16 bases between them. The CDR3 nucleotides read TGTGCCAGCTCACCGCCTCCACAGGGAGGTTACGAGCAGTACTTC. Translated, it gives CASSPPPQGGYEQYF.

The sample holds many counts of this clonotype. This chain links TRBV15 with TRBJ2-7; 9 nucleotides agree with TRBD1. This CDR3 has 14 amino acids. Germline V gives CDR1 LNHNV, CDR2 YYDKDF (reference sequence). V lost 6 bases, J lost 3 bases, and 6 bases stayed unmatched. This chain's CDR3 is CATSLGTGFYEQYF. The CDR3 DNA follows: TGTGCCACCAGTTTGGGGACAGGGTTCTACGAGCAGTACTTC.

This clonotype turned up a few times. The rearrangement uses TRBV29-1 and TRBJ1-5; 10 nucleotides align to TRBD1. CDR1 SQVTM and CDR2 ANQGSEA come from the germline V gene. This CDR3 is 15 amino acids long. With 3 bases clipped from V and 5 bases from J, the junction kept 7 bases outside the gene matches. The CDR3 loop is CSVDSRQGADQPQHF. In DNA, the CDR3 is TGCAGCGTTGATTCGAGACAGGGGGCCGATCAGCCCCAGCATTTT.

Concerning this clonotype: At one end the junction does not follow the germline gene, possibly because of a read error. The CDR3 sequence is CASSLGTSGNF. DNA for the CDR3: TGTGCCAGCAGCCTCGGGACTAGCGGGAATTTT. V is TRBV7-9 and J is TRBJ1-3, with D possibly TRBD1 on 5 matching bases. The CDR3 loop spans 11 amino acids. Germline values: CDR1 SEHNR, CDR2 FQNEAQ (reference sequence).

J is TRBJ2-1 and V is TRBV7-3; possible D gene TRBD1, 5 bases. CDR1 is SGHTA and CDR2 is FQGTGA in the germline V gene. The germline V and J ends were trimmed by 2 bases and 8 bases, with 13 bases remaining between them. This CDR3 spans 14 amino acids. The CDR3 sequence is CASSLRQGIDEQFF. CDR3 sequence (DNA): TGTGCCAGCAGCTTACGCCAGGGAATCGATGAGCAGTTCTTC.

The chain combines TRBV9 with TRBJ2-2; TRBD1 aligns across 7 bases. V gave up 2 bases and J gave up 0 bases; unmatched junction bases: 4. The CDR3 extends over 16 amino acids. The germline gives CDR1 SGDLS, CDR2 YYNGEE. Here the CDR3 reads CASSVRGSPNTGELFF. In DNA form, the CDR3 reads TGTGCCAGCAGCGTCAGGGGGAGCCCGAACACCGGGGAGCTGTTTTTT.